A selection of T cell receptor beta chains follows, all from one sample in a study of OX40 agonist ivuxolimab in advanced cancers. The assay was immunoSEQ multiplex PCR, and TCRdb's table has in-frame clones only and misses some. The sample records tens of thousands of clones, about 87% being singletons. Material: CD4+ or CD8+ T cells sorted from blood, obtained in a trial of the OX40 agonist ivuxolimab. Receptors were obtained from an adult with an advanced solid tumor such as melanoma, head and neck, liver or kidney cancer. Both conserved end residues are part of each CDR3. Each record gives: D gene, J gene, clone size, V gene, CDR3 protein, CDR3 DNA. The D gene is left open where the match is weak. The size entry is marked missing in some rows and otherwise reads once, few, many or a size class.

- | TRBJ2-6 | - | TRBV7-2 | CASSLGGSGANVLTF | TGTGCCAGCAGCTTAGGTGGCTCTGGGGCCAACGTCCTGACTTTC
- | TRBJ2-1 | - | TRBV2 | CASSVDRIGEQFF | TGTGCCAGCAGTGTGGACAGAATCGGTGAGCAGTTCTTC
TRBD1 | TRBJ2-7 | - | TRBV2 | CASTWRTGRHEQYF | TGTGCCAGCACTTGGAGGACAGGGAGACACGAGCAGTACTTC
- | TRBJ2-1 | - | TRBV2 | CASSVTGGALWNEQFF | TGTGCCAGCAGTGTCACCGGGGGAGCGCTGTGGAATGAGCAGTTCTTC
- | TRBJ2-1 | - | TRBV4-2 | CASSQAEAPGQFF | TGTGCCAGCAGCCAAGCGGAAGCTCCCGGGCAGTTCTTC
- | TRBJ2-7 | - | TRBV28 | CASGTTGRGSYEQYF | TGTGCCAGCGGAACTACAGGGAGGGGCTCCTACGAGCAGTACTTC
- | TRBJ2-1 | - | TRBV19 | CASSIVSSGSGSEQFF | TGTGCCAGTAGTATCGTCAGTAGCGGATCAGGGAGTGAGCAGTTCTTC
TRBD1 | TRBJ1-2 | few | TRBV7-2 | CASSQGGSGGYTF | TGTGCCAGCAGCCAGGGGGGCAGCGGAGGCTACACCTTC
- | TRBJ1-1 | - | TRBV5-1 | CASSLEVGAITEAFF | TGCGCCAGCAGCTTGGAGGTAGGGGCGATAACTGAAGCTTTCTTT
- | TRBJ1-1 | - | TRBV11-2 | CASSLEGNGNTEAFF | TGTGCCAGCAGCTTAGAAGGGAACGGGAACACTGAAGCTTTCTTT
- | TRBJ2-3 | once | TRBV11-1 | CASSLREWSTDTQYF | TGTGCCAGCAGCTTACGGGAGTGGAGCACAGATACGCAGTATTTT
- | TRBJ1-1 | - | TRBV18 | CASSPGLSRGDTEAFF | TGTGCCAGCTCCCCCGGCCTTTCCCGAGGGGACACTGAAGCTTTCTTT
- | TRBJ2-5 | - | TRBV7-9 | CASNKRFGGTLQETQYF | TGTGCCAGCAACAAAAGATTTGGGGGGACCCTCCAAGAGACCCAGTACTTC
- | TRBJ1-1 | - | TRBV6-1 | CASSDRWDGTEAFF | TGTGCCAGCAGCGATAGATGGGACGGGACTGAAGCTTTCTTT
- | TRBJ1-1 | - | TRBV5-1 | CASSFDGSGTEAFF | TGCGCCAGCAGCTTTGACGGGTCAGGAACTGAAGCTTTCTTT
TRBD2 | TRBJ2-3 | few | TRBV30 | CAWSFSGASGDTQYF | TGTGCCTGGAGTTTTAGCGGGGCGTCTGGAGATACGCAGTATTTT
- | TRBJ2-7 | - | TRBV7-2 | CASSLDWTQSYEQYF | TGTGCCAGCAGCTTAGATTGGACTCAATCCTACGAGCAGTACTTC
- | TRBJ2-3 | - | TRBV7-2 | CASSPGVDTQYF | TGTGCCAGCAGCCCGGGAGTAGATACGCAGTATTTT
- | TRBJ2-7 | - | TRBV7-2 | CASSLPVGVPDEQYF | TGTGCCAGCAGCCTTCCCGTAGGGGTTCCGGACGAGCAGTACTTC
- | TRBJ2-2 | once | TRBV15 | CATSRNRDSGELFF | TGTGCCACCAGCAGAAACAGGGATTCCGGGGAGCTGTTTTTT
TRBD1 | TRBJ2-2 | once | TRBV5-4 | CASSPPPGQGFSTGELFF | TGTGCCAGCAGCCCCCCTCCGGGACAGGGATTTTCCACCGGGGAGCTGTTTTTT
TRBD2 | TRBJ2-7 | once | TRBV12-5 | CASGLVPSGRSNEQYF | TGTGCTAGTGGTTTGGTACCCAGCGGGAGAAGTAACGAGCAGTACTTC
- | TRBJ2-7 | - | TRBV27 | CASSFAGSRSYEQYF | TGTGCCAGCAGTTTCGCCGGGTCTAGATCCTACGAGCAGTACTTC
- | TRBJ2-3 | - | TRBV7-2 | CASSLISGLASTDTQYF | TGTGCCAGCAGCTTAATAAGCGGCCTAGCAAGCACAGATACGCAGTATTTT
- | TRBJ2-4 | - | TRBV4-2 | CASSLGGGGNIQYF | TGTGCCAGCAGCCTAGGGGGGGGCGGAAACATTCAGTACTTC
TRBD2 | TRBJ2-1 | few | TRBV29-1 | CSVDAAGGSYNEQFF | TGCAGCGTTGATGCGGCGGGGGGGTCATACAATGAGCAGTTCTTC
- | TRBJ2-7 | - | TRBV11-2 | CASSLARDSYSYEQYF | TGTGCCAGCAGCTTAGCTCGGGACTCATATTCCTACGAGCAGTACTTC
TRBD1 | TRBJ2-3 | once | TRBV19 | CASGDRGTDTQYF | TGTGCCAGTGGAGACAGGGGTACAGATACGCAGTATTTT
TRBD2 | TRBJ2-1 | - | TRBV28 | CASSVWGGDEQFF | TGTGCCAGCAGTGTTTGGGGGGGGGATGAGCAGTTCTTC
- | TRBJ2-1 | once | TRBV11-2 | CASSSLALQGSYNEQFF | TGTGCCAGCAGCTCCTTAGCGCTACAAGGGTCCTACAATGAGCAGTTCTTC
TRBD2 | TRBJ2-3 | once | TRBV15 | CATSRDPGAGGDTQYF | TGTGCCACCAGCAGAGATCCTGGTGCGGGAGGAGATACGCAGTATTTT
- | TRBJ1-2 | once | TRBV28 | CASSLNRRNYTF | TGTGCCAGCAGTTTAAACAGAAGGAACTACACCTTC
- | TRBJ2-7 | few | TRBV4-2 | CASSQGGLRSSYEQYF | TGTGCCAGCAGCCAAGGGGGACTTCGGAGCTCCTACGAGCAGTACTTC
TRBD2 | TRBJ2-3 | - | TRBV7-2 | CASSLEASGGTDTQYF | TGTGCCAGCAGCTTAGAAGCTAGCGGGGGGACAGATACGCAGTATTTT
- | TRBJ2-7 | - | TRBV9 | CASSVATGVSYEQYF | TGTGCCAGCAGCGTAGCTACCGGGGTTTCCTACGAGCAGTACTTC
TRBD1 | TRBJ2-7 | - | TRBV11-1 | CASSLDGTGTYEQYF | TGTGCCAGCAGCTTGGACGGGACAGGGACCTACGAGCAGTACTTC
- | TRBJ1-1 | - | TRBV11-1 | CASSSTGVTEAFF | TGTGCCAGCAGCTCGACAGGAGTCACTGAAGCTTTCTTT
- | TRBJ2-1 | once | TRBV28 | CASSFPAASTYNEQFF | TGTGCCAGCAGTTTCCCCGCAGCTAGCACCTACAATGAGCAGTTCTTC
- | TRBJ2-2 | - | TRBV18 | CASSPQRESSGELFF | TGTGCCAGCTCACCGCAAAGGGAATCGTCCGGGGAGCTGTTTTTT
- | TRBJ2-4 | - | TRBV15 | CATSRDNAGKTKNIQYF | TGTGCCACCAGCAGAGACAATGCGGGAAAAACCAAAAACATTCAGTACTTC
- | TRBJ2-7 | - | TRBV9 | CASSVGHSSYEQYF | TGTGCCAGCAGCGTCGGCCACAGCTCCTACGAGCAGTACTTC
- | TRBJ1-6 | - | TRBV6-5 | CASSYGQGPSPLHF | TGTGCCAGCAGTTACGGTCAGGGTCCTTCACCCCTCCACTTT
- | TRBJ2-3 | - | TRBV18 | CTSSPPGSEGTDTQYF | TGTACCAGCTCACCCCCAGGGAGTGAGGGCACAGATACGCAGTATTTT
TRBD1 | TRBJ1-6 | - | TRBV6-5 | CASSPGTGGNSPLHF | TGTGCCAGCAGCCCCGGGACAGGGGGAAATTCACCCCTCCACTTT
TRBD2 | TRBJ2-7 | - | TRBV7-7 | CASSLPRLAGTSYEQYF | TGTGCCAGCAGCCTACCTAGACTAGCGGGGACCTCCTACGAGCAGTACTTC
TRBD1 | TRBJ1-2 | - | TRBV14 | CASSQDRQGIYGYTF | TGTGCCAGCAGCCAAGATAGACAGGGGATCTATGGCTACACCTTC
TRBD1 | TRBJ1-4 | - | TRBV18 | CASQTGGHATNEKLFF | TGTGCCAGCCAAACAGGGGGCCATGCAACTAATGAAAAACTGTTTTTT
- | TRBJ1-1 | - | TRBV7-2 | CASSLGGAANTEAFF | TGTGCCAGCAGCTTAGGGGGAGCGGCGAACACTGAAGCTTTCTTT
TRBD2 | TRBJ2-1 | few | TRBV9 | CASSVGLAGGNEQFF | TGTGCCAGCAGCGTTGGACTAGCGGGGGGCAATGAGCAGTTCTTC
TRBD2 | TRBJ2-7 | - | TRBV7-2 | CASSFVSGSVGEQYF | TGTGCCAGCAGCTTCGTAAGCGGGAGCGTGGGGGAGCAGTACTTC
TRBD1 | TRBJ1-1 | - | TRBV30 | CAWEATGVTEAFF | TGTGCCTGGGAAGCGACAGGGGTCACTGAAGCTTTCTTT
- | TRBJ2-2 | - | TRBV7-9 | CASSPRRDPNTGELFF | TGTGCCAGCAGCCCCCGTAGGGACCCGAACACCGGGGAGCTGTTTTTT
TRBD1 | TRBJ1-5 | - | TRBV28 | CASSAPGTVNQPQHF | TGTGCCAGCAGTGCACCTGGGACAGTTAATCAGCCCCAGCATTTT
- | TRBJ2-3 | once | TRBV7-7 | CASSLVPGGTDTQYF | TGTGCTAGCAGCTTAGTTCCGGGGGGCACAGATACGCAGTATTTT
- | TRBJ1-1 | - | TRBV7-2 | CASSSHQETEAFF | TGTGCCAGCAGCTCCCACCAGGAGACTGAAGCTTTCTTT
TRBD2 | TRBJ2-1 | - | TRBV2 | CASSGGGSGGLFYEQFF | TGTGCCAGCAGTGGGGGAGGTTCGGGAGGGCTATTCTATGAGCAGTTCTTC
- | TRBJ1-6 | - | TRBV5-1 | CASSLAGGRENSPLHF | TGCGCCAGCAGCTTGGCGGGGGGGCGAGAAAATTCACCCCTCCACTTT
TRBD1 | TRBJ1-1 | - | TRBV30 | CAWRFGGQSVAFF | TGTGCCTGGAGATTTGGGGGACAGAGCGTAGCTTTCTTT
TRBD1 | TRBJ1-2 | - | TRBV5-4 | CASTVDRGLYTF | TGTGCCAGCACTGTCGACAGGGGCCTTTACACCTTC